These 21 T cell receptor beta chains originate from one sample sequenced in a study of Graves' ophthalmopathy and Graves' hyperthyroidism. As the template, RNA transcripts were used to amplify TCR beta CDR3 regions. The first-round RT-PCR employed HTBI primers together with the Qiagen OneStep RT-PCR kit. A multiplex PCR was then performed as the second round. TCRdb passed the multiplex PCR reads through MiXCR, listing each CDR3 protein once. The repertoire consists of about 480,000 distinct CDR3 sequences, with around 15% occurring once and the leading ten covering 9.8%. The sample taken for sequencing was blood. These receptors were collected from a woman aged 25 to 39 with Graves' ophthalmopathy.

This clonotype was detected ten times or more. J is TRBJ1-2 and V is TRBV9; TRBD1 agrees at 8 bases. The CDR3 contains 17 residues. The J segment lost 2 bases and the V segment lost 0 bases, leaving 9 bases of the junction unmatched. Germline loops: CDR1 SGDLS, CDR2 YYNGEE. In DNA, the CDR3 is TGTGCCAGCAGCGTAGTAGGGGCACAGGGGGAAAACTATGGCTACACCTTC. Translated: CASSVVGAQGENYGYTF.

The chain combines TRBV11-2 with TRBJ1-2; D is perhaps TRBD1 (6 bases). CDR3 length: 15 amino acids. Trimming took off 5 bases at V and 1 base at J, with 14 bases between the two ends. In germline, CDR1 is SGHAT, CDR2 FQNNGV. Written as DNA, the CDR3 is TGTGCCAGCAGCACGCGACAGGAGCTTAACTATGGCTACACCTTC. It codes for CASSTRQELNYGYTF.

This clonotype has at least ten counts. A much larger clone sits a single nucleotide away, making a read error possible. V is TRBV9 and J is TRBJ2-5, with D perhaps matching TRBD1 or TRBD2 (5 bases each). The V end was cut by 3 bases, the J end by 5 bases, with 23 bases between. CDR1 is SGDLS, CDR2 YYNGEE, per germline. The CDR3 has 17 amino acids. CDR3 DNA: TGTGCCAGCAGCGCAGGAGGTGGGGTGCAGGGATCGGAGACCCAGTACTTC. Translated, it gives CASSAGGGVQGSETQYF.

A remark on this clonotype: One end of the junction varies from germline; a read error may be responsible. J is TRBJ2-5 and V is TRBV29-1; 12 bases fit TRBD2. This CDR3 has 14 amino acids. The germline V gene has CDR1 SQVTM and CDR2 ANQGSEA. The chain's CDR3 is CSVSSGRDQQTQYF. As DNA, the CDR3 is TGCAGCGTTTCTAGCGGGAGGGACCAACAGACCCAGTACTTC.

This chain links TRBV19 with TRBJ1-2; 9 bases match TRBD1. Germline V lookup: CDR1 LNHDA, CDR2 SQIVND (reference sequence). V lost 5 bases and J lost 2; bases outside the gene matches: 6. The CDR3 totals 15 residues. For the CDR3, the DNA is TGTGCCAGTAGTCAAGACAGGGGGAAGAACTATGGCTACACCTTC. Translated: CASSQDRGKNYGYTF.

CDR3 coding DNA: TGTGCCAGCAGTTTCCCATCGGGCAATCAGCCCCAGCATTTT. Encoded protein: CASSFPSGNQPQHF. The chain joins TRBV28 to TRBJ1-5; D call uncertain. Germline V lookup: CDR1 MDHEN, CDR2 SYDVKM. CDR3 length equals 14 residues. V lost 3 bases to trimming and J lost 2 bases, with 8 bases between them.

This clonotype has ten or more counts. The chain links TRBV6-5 to TRBJ2-2; 9 nucleotides line up with TRBD1. In germline, CDR1 is MNHEY, CDR2 SVGAGI. The CDR3 sequence is 15 residues long. V lost 2 bases to trimming and J lost 6 bases; unmatched junction nucleotides: 4. This CDR3 is CASSYPRQGAGELFF. CDR3 nucleotide sequence: TGTGCCAGCAGTTACCCCCGACAGGGGGCCGGGGAGCTGTTTTTT.

Points on this clonotype: This sequence may be a read error, since a much larger clone differs from it by one base. This chain's CDR3 is CASSQWGTRGTGELFF. The CDR3 bases are TGCGCCAGCAGCCAATGGGGGACTAGAGGAACCGGGGAGCTGTTTTTT. V and J are TRBV4-1 and TRBJ2-2; 8 bases are a match to TRBD2. V shed 2 bases, J shed 5 bases, and the junction held 7 bases outside the gene matches. Germline V lookup: CDR1 MGHRA, CDR2 YSYEKL. This CDR3 has 16 amino acids.

With regard to this clonotype: Relative to the germline gene, one junction end is altered; a read error may explain this. The chain links TRBV25-1 to TRBJ2-5; possibly TRBD1 or TRBD2 for D (6 bases each). Germline-derived CDR1 and CDR2 are MGHDK and SYGVNS. The CDR3 totals 14 residues. The CDR3 loop reads CASSDRGAGETQYF. For the CDR3, the DNA is TGTGCCAGCAGTGATAGGGGGGCAGGAGAGACCCAATACTTC.

Many counts were recorded for this clonotype. This chain uses TRBV12-3 or TRBV12-4 with TRBJ2-2; 9 positions match TRBD1. Trimming removed 6 bases from V and 5 bases from J; junction bases left unmatched: 13. The CDR3 contains 17 residues. The CDR3 protein is CASSAVDGQGFTGELFF. Written as DNA, the CDR3 is TGTGCCAGCAGCGCAGTCGACGGACAGGGGTTTACCGGGGAGCTGTTTTTT.

The gene calls are TRBV10-3 and TRBJ2-2, with D perhaps assigned TRBD1 or TRBD2 (7 bases each). Germline CDR1 is ENHRY and CDR2 is SYGVKD. The CDR3 length is 16 residues. Trimming took 7 bases from V and 3 from J, leaving 18 bases between them. This CDR3 is CAIKKRQGGDTGELFF. Here the CDR3 DNA reads TGTGCCATCAAGAAAAGGCAGGGGGGGGACACCGGGGAGCTGTTTTTT.

V and J are TRBV6-1 and TRBJ2-7; D tentatively fits TRBD1 or TRBD2 (5 bases each). The CDR3 consists of 14 residues. In germline, CDR1 is MNHNS, CDR2 SASEGT. Deletions cut 8 bases from V and 2 bases from J, with 16 bases between. CDR3 nucleotides: TGTGCCAGCGAGGGGAAGGGCCGGACCTACGAGCAGTACTTC. The encoded protein is CASEGKGRTYEQYF.

This clonotype was picked up a small number of times. One junction end does not reproduce the germline sequence, and a read error may be involved. This chain connects TRBV2 to TRBJ2-4, with D maybe TRBD2 (6 bases). Per the germline V gene, CDR1 is SNHLY and CDR2 is FYNNEI. The CDR3 sequence is 16 residues long. The CDR3 loop is CASSERRALAKNIKYF. CDR3 nucleotides: TGTGCCAGCAGTGAACGTAGAGCACTAGCCAAAAACATTAAGTACTTC.

This clonotype was seen ten or more times. DNA for the CDR3: TGTGCCACCAGTGACCCGGACAGGGGAAAGAATGGCTACACCTTC. Translation: CATSDPDRGKNGYTF. The chain combines TRBV24-1 with TRBJ1-2; TRBD1 agrees at 9 bases. This CDR3 region has 15 residues. V was pared by 4 bases and J by 6 bases, with 8 bases of the junction left unmatched. The germline CDR1 and CDR2 sequences are KGHDR and SFDVKD.

This clonotype was seen repeatedly, ten times or more. This chain uses TRBV2 with TRBJ2-5; D possibly corresponds to TRBD2 (6 bases). Germline values: CDR1 SNHLY, CDR2 FYNNEI. Trimming took 8 bases from V and 4 from J, leaving 20 bases between them. There are 15 residues in the CDR3. The chain's CDR3 is CASQANRGIRETQYF. DNA for the CDR3: TGTGCCAGCCAAGCAAATCGCGGGATTCGAGAGACCCAGTACTTC.

Many counts were recorded for this clonotype. The chain uses TRBV2 and TRBJ1-5; no definite D call. The length of the CDR3 is 15 residues. Trimming shortened V by 5 bases and J by 0 bases, and 11 bases separated the two germline ends. CDR1 SNHLY and CDR2 FYNNEI come from the germline V gene. The chain's CDR3 is CASSYSFHSNQPQHF. The CDR3 bases are TGTGCCAGCAGTTACAGCTTCCATAGCAATCAGCCCCAGCATTTT.

This clonotype was observed many times. CDR3 sequence (DNA): TGTGCCAGCAGCGACCTAACAGAAGGAGAGACCCAGTACTTC. Its translation is CASSDLTEGETQYF. The chain uses TRBV7-3 and TRBJ2-5; D is uncertain. V was cut by 5 bases and J by 4 bases, with 14 bases left in between. The germline gives CDR1 SGHTA, CDR2 FQGTGA. CDR3 length: 14 amino acids.

This chain connects TRBV25-1 to TRBJ2-3; TRBD1 matches at 8 bases. Germline V gene sequence: CDR1 MGHDK, CDR2 SYGVNS. Trimming at V came to 2 bases and at J to 3 bases, leaving 1 base not matched to a gene. This CDR3 spans 14 amino acids. The CDR3 here is CASSERDRTDTQYF. In nucleotides, the CDR3 is TGTGCCAGCAGTGAAAGGGACAGGACAGATACGCAGTATTTT.

Remarks on this clonotype: A much larger clonotype is one base distant, so this may be a read error. This rearrangement joins TRBV6-2 or TRBV6-3 to TRBJ2-7, with 9 bases lining up with TRBD1. From germline, CDR1 is MNHEY and CDR2 SVGEGT. The CDR3 is 11 amino acids. The CDR3 DNA is TGTGCCGGCAGTTCCTGGACAGGGGCGTACTTC. Encoded protein: CAGSSWTGAYF.

This clonotype was seen ten or more times. In DNA, the CDR3 is TGTGCCAGCAGTTACTCGAGGACAGGGGGTTATGGCTACACCTTC. Translated, it gives CASSYSRTGGYGYTF. The V call is TRBV6-5, the J call TRBJ1-2, with 10 bases identical to TRBD1. Germline loops: CDR1 MNHEY, CDR2 SVGAGI. The junction had 3 bases not matched to a gene; V was cut back by 0 bases and J by 5 bases. The CDR3 loop spans 15 amino acids.

This clonotype has ten or more counts. The chain has TRBV18 and TRBJ2-5; D not certain. The CDR3 is 14 amino acids. Trimming took 1 base from V and 2 from J, leaving 8 bases between them. CDR1 is KGHSH, CDR2 LQKENI, per germline. The CDR3: CASSPLTLQETQYF. Written as DNA, the CDR3 is TGTGCCAGCTCACCACTGACACTGCAAGAGACCCAGTACTTC.